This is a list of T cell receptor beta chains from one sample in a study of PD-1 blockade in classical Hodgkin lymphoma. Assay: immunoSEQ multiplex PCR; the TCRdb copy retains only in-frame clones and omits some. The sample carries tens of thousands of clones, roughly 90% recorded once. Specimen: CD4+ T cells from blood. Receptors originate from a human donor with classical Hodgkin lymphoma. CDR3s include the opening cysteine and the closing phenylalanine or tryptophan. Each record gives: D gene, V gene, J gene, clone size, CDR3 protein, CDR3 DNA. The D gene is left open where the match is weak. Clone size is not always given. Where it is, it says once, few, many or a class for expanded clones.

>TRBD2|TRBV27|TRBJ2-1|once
CASSSYLAGGLRGEQFF
TGTGCCAGCAGTTCTTACCTAGCGGGAGGTCTCCGAGGTGAGCAGTTCTTC
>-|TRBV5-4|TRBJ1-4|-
CASSLWEGNEKLFF
TGTGCCAGCAGCCTCTGGGAGGGTAATGAAAAACTGTTTTTT
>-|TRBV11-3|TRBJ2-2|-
CASSFSWGPNTGELFF
TGTGCCAGCAGCTTCTCATGGGGCCCGAACACCGGGGAGCTGTTTTTT
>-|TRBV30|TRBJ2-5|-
CAWSAWGPETQYF
TGTGCCTGGAGTGCCTGGGGTCCCGAGACCCAGTACTTC
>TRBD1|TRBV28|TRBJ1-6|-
CASSTWDRRSYNSPLHF
TGTGCCAGCAGTACCTGGGACAGACGCTCCTATAATTCACCCCTCCACTTT
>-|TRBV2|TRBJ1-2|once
CAGGRQREDGYTF
TGTGCCGGCGGAAGGCAGCGAGAAGATGGCTACACCTTC
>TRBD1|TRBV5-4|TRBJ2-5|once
CASTITVGQGQETQYF
TGTGCCAGCACGATTACCGTCGGACAGGGACAAGAGACCCAGTACTTC
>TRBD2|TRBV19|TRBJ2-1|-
CASSRLAGVENEQFF
TGTGCCAGTAGTCGACTAGCGGGAGTAGAAAATGAGCAGTTCTTC
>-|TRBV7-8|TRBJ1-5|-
CASSLRAEIYSNQPQHF
TGTGCCAGCAGCTTGAGGGCGGAAATTTATAGCAATCAGCCCCAGCATTTT
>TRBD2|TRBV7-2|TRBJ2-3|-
CASSYRLAGADTQYF
TGTGCCAGCAGTTACAGACTAGCGGGAGCGGATACGCAGTATTTT
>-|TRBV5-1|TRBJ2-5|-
CASASGLEVKQETQYF
TGCGCCAGCGCCTCAGGCCTGGAGGTCAAACAAGAGACCCAGTACTTC
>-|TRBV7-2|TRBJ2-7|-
CASSFRLRPFSYEQYF
TGTGCCAGCAGCTTCCGACTCAGGCCGTTCTCCTACGAGCAGTACTTC
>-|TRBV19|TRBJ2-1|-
CASSITGNEQFF
TGTGCCAGTAGTATAACCGGCAATGAGCAGTTCTTC
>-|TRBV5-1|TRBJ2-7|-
CASSSTPRSYEQYF
TGCGCCAGCAGCTCGACCCCCAGGTCCTACGAGCAGTACTTC
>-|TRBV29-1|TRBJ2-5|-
CSVGSRVQETQYF
TGCAGCGTGGGAAGCAGGGTCCAAGAGACCCAGTACTTC
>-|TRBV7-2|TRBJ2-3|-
CASSLTRSARASTDTQYF
TGTGCCAGCAGCTTAACCAGATCGGCGCGGGCCTCCACAGATACGCAGTATTTT
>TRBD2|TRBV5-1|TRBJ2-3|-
CASSPLVGSGRVDTQYF
TGCGCCAGCAGCCCCCTGGTCGGTAGCGGGAGGGTGGATACGCAGTATTTT
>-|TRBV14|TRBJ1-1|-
CASSQSLDRLNTEAFF
TGTGCCAGCAGCCAATCTCTAGACAGATTGAACACTGAAGCTTTCTTT
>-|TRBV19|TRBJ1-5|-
CASTPEGVYSNQPQHF
TGTGCCAGTACTCCGGAGGGCGTTTATAGCAATCAGCCCCAGCATTTT
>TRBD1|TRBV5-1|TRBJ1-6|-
CASSAGQVNSPLHF
TGCGCCAGCAGCGCCGGACAGGTTAATTCACCCCTCCACTTT
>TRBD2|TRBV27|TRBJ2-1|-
CASSTYQLAGDGNEQFF
TGTGCCAGCAGTACTTATCAACTAGCGGGAGATGGTAATGAGCAGTTCTTC
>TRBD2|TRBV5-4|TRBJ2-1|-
CASSYRGDEQFF
TGTGCCAGCAGCTACCGGGGGGATGAGCAGTTCTTC
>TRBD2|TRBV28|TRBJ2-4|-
CAAEREGIQYF
TGTGCCGCCGAACGGGAGGGCATTCAGTACTTC
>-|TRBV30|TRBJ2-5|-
CAWSFPVQETQYF
TGTGCCTGGAGTTTTCCCGTCCAAGAGACCCAGTACTTC
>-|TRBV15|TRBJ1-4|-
CATSRDFSLEKLFF
TGTGCCACCAGCAGAGATTTTTCGCTTGAAAAACTGTTTTTT
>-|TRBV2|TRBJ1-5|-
CASRPDGQPQHF
TGTGCCAGCAGACCCGACGGTCAGCCCCAGCATTTT
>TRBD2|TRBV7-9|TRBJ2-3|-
CASSPSLGLAHSTDTQYF
TGTGCCAGCAGCCCCAGTCTGGGACTAGCGCATAGCACAGATACGCAGTATTTT